The entry that follows covers one T cell receptor (beta chain) sequence. Its target antigen remains unknown. Base qualities were left out, and no much larger clone turns up one base away. The sample is drawn from a study of post-analysis software for immune sequencing data (dated by TCRdb to between 2014 and 2016). Describing the broader study: Disease courses on record covered relapsing-remitting, secondary progressive and progressive-relapsing multiple sclerosis, though some patients had no subtype annotation. The patient repertoires were set against around eleven previously published healthy control repertoires from donors whose ages ranged from roughly 6 to 25 years. A subset of samples was prepared in parallel using single-end sample barcoding, then pooled and co-amplified after Illumina adapter ligation.

To demonstrate the VDJtools post-analysis software, the study profiled TCR beta repertoires from the peripheral blood of about 13 young patients with multiple sclerosis. The multiple sclerosis patients were children and adolescents ranging in age from about 6 to 17 years. Broad study findings and their caveats: The multiple sclerosis patient group was slightly younger than the control group. Patients showed significantly higher frequencies than controls for several TRBV segments, among them TRBV5-6, TRBV5-1 and TRBV20-1. Significantly lower normalized Chao1 diversity was found in multiple sclerosis patients than in controls, suggesting substantial peripheral T-cell clonal expansion. Strong co-clustering of samples prepared in the same batch was shown by direct clustering with F measure, prompting a batch-effect correction.

V is cut back by 7 bases and J by 5 bases, with 12 bases in the junction unmatched. From a lookup of the germline V gene, CDR1 and CDR2 are MNHEY and SVGEGT. The CDR3 contains 15 residues, cysteine and phenylalanine counted. Only the CDR3 DNA stays, 45 bases, in frame from base 1. Libraries were prepared through PCR. These reads were obtained on an Illumina HiSeq 2500. To reduce PCR and sequencing biases, unique molecular identifiers were built into the TCR beta cDNA libraries. Roughly 0.5 million cDNA molecules were obtained per 1 to 10 million input T cells, so each molecule approximated one T cell. The patient libraries were prepared and sequenced using the same protocol as the earlier healthy control dataset. Samples belonging to the same batch were prepared together, multiplexed and sequenced on a shared HiSeq lane. The authors' analysis ran thus. MIGEC handled the raw barcoded reads, throwing out single-read molecular identifier groups before consensus assembly and CDR3 extraction. Clonotype tables were post-analysed with VDJtools, and diversity was normalized by down-sampling all datasets to the smallest sample size. In repertoire overlap clustering, CDR3 amino acid sequences, but not nucleotide sequences, were matched to correct batch-related cross-sample contamination. The public reads were run again by TCRdb, first through fastp at Q25 and then through MiXCR, and only productive beta chains were kept. Under each unique CDR3 protein, matching rows form one entry showing the most common genes and DNA. The authors' filters were not applied to this entry. For this sample the table gives 600,000 to 700,000 distinct CDR3 sequences, of which approximately 59% were detected only once. The ten largest clones take up over 9% of the sample.

The rearranged segments are TRBV6-2 or TRBV6-3 and TRBJ2-5, with 8 bases in between that match TRBD1. The source is a girl aged 2-10 years with multiple sclerosis. What was sequenced was blood. The nucleotide sequence reads as follows: TGTGCCAGCACCAGAGGACAGGGATTAGGGGAGACCCAGTACTTC. Its coded protein is CASTRGQGLGETQYF.